The sequence of this T cell receptor beta chain was determined in a study of CD8+ T cells in alopecia areata. Findings and limits, study-wide: Only one nonresponder was present, which leaves the link between baseline CD8+ expansion and response uncertain. The study found tofacitinib significantly decreased scalp clonality and expanded CD8+ clones among the top 100. Researchers report lesional scalp, most notably alopecia totalis/universalis, outstripped normal scalp in clonality.

The CDR3 consists of 16 residues. The germline V gene has CDR1 SGHTA and CDR2 FQGNSA. V lost 2 bases to trimming and J lost 5 bases, with 19 bases between them. The treatment: oral pan-JAK inhibitor, 5-10 mg twice daily. Those with alopecia areata gave lesional scalp punch biopsies and peripheral blood. RNA extraction was followed by reverse transcription into cDNA, which acted as the sequencing template. TCRdb keeps only in-frame clones here, not all; method: immunoSEQ multiplex PCR. The sample includes 110,000 to 150,000 clones, 54% of them seen just once. This clone has just one count. What it binds is not known.

The chain has TRBV7-2 and TRBJ2-7; possible D gene TRBD1, 5 bases. The source was CD8+ T cells sorted from blood, collected at week 4, from a patient treated with tofacitinib. The sequence came from a human donor with alopecia areata. The CDR3 reads CASSLTWGLQGDEQYF. DNA for the CDR3: TGTGCCAGCAGCTTAACGTGGGGATTACAAGGGGACGAGCAGTACTTC.